This entry is about one T cell receptor (beta chain). This sample is drawn from a study of blood T cell repertoires in COVID-19. Authors' processing steps: The assay estimated nucleated cells by amplifying reference gene primers. Libraries were prepared by immunoSEQ multiplex PCR; TCRdb keeps only in-frame clonotypes and omits some of them. V and J calls and clone size follow that table, whereas D and trimming were derived from the DNA. This sample carries 250,000 to 300,000 clones, 75% to 90% of them seen once, and the ten largest clones take 0.85% to 1%. The sample taken for sequencing was peripheral blood. The source is a woman in her thirties or forties who had recovered from COVID-19.

The CDR3 loop is CASSLRPNEQFF. The CDR3 DNA is TGTGCCAGCAGCTTGCGTCCGAATGAGCAGTTCTTC. The chain joins TRBV5-4 to TRBJ2-1; D gene unclear. CDR1 and CDR2 from the germline V gene are SGHNT and YYREEE (reference sequence). The V gene lost 1 base and the J gene lost 7 bases, with 6 bases spanning the gap. This CDR3 is 12 amino acids long.